This entry lists 4 T cell receptor beta chains sequenced from one sample in a study of CD8 T cells in ankylosing spondylitis. Study conclusions and caveats: A motif of eight highly homologous TCR beta variants was seen as apparently characteristic of ankylosing spondylitis blood.

One entry per CDR3 protein, called by TCRdb with MiXCR from the 5' RACE reads. The repertoire consists of about 540,000 distinct CDR3 sequences, with over 9.5% occurring once and the leading ten covering approximately 6.2%. These receptors have no known antigen. Input material: blood, either unsorted or a sorted T cell fraction (not recorded which). Receptors originate from a male donor with ankylosing spondylitis.

The rearrangement uses TRBV11-2 and TRBJ2-1, with 11 nucleotides matching TRBD2. Germline V lookup: CDR1 SGHAT, CDR2 FQNNGV. V dropped 1 base and J dropped 8; count of bases not matched to a gene: 10. The CDR3 length is 17 residues. CDR3 nucleotides: TGTGCCAGCAGCTTAGCCGCACTAGCGGGAGCTTCCCATGAGCAGTTCTTC. Its protein is CASSLAALAGASHEQFF.

V and J are TRBV10-3 and TRBJ2-7; the D call may be TRBD1 or TRBD2 (6 bases each). This CDR3 is 15 amino acids long. Germline V gene sequence: CDR1 ENHRY, CDR2 SYGVKD. V dropped 1 base and J dropped 6 bases, with 16 bases sitting between them. As DNA, the CDR3 is TGTGCCATCAGTGAGTTATTGGGGGGCGGTGGCGAGCAGTACGTC. This translates into CAISELLGGGGEQYV.

This clonotype has just a few counts. The chain is built from TRBV2 and TRBJ2-1, with D hard to call. V was trimmed by 3 bases and J by 8 bases, leaving 14 bases between them. Germline values: CDR1 SNHLY, CDR2 FYNNEI. The CDR3 has 14 amino acids. Here the CDR3 reads CASSEVRPSDEQFF. CDR3 DNA: TGTGCCAGCAGTGAGGTGCGGCCCAGCGATGAGCAGTTCTTC.

V and J are TRBV4-1 and TRBJ2-5; TRBD1 is a possible D gene (5 bases). The CDR3 is 14 amino acids. Trimming took off 4 bases at V and 5 bases at J, with 14 bases between the two ends. Germline values: CDR1 MGHRA, CDR2 YSYEKL. The CDR3, as DNA: TGCGCCAGCAGCCCCCGAGGACACCCGGAGACCCAGTACTTC. It specifies CASSPRGHPETQYF.